These T cell receptor beta chains were read from a single sample in a study of T cells in tuberculosis. Clones were sequenced by immunoSEQ multiplex PCR, and TCRdb holds only the in-frame ones, with some missing. The repertoire has about 40,000 clones, approximately 94% of them found once; the top ten carry around 10%. The material sequenced was PBMCs. The receptor set was obtained from a donor aged 10-29 years with latent tuberculosis or without tuberculosis infection. Some clones in this sample may be carry-over from other donors' samples. Both conserved end residues are part of each CDR3. The D gene is left open where the match is weak. Clone size is given for some rows only: seen once, a few or many times, or a class if the clone is expanded.

TRBV14,.,.,TRBJ1-1,CASSQILINSEAFF,TGTGCCAGCAGCCAAATCCTAATAAATAGTGAAGCTTTCTTT
TRBV30,.,.,TRBJ1-2,CAWSAKGLGAVNYGYTF,TGTGCCTGGAGTGCCAAGGGTCTAGGGGCTGTAAACTATGGCTACACCTTC
TRBV5-4,.,.,TRBJ1-3,CASSLASAGNTIYF,TGTGCCAGCAGCTTGGCGTCGGCTGGAAACACCATATATTTT
TRBV11-2,.,.,TRBJ1-3,CASSLGASGNTIYF,TGTGCCAGCAGCTTAGGCGCATCCGGAAACACCATATATTTT
TRBV7-9,.,.,TRBJ1-5,CASSLMQGDQPQHF,TGTGCCAGCAGCTTAATGCAGGGCGATCAGCCCCAGCATTTT
TRBV25-1,.,TRBD1,TRBJ1-1,CASGGTGGMNTEAFF,TGTGCCAGCGGCGGGACAGGGGGGATGAACACTGAAGCTTTCTTT
TRBV6-5,once,TRBD1,TRBJ2-7,CASSPGTGGEQYF,TGTGCCAGCAGTCCCGGGACAGGGGGCGAGCAGTACTTC
TRBV18,.,.,TRBJ1-1,CASSPRSGFDTEAFF,TGTGCCAGCTCACCACGGTCAGGGTTTGACACTGAAGCTTTCTTT
TRBV11-3,.,.,TRBJ2-7,CASSPNRGTSLPSGEQYF,TGTGCCAGCAGCCCCAACCGTGGGACATCTTTACCCAGTGGCGAGCAGTACTTC
TRBV7-9,.,.,TRBJ1-1,CASSLGSNTEAFF,TGTGCCAGCAGCTTAGGAAGCAACACTGAAGCTTTCTTT